Listed here are 16 T cell receptor beta chains from one sample, sequenced in a study of CD8 T cells in ankylosing spondylitis. TCRdb re-analysed the 5' RACE reads in MiXCR, keeping a single row per CDR3 protein. The data hold 100,000 to 150,000 distinct CDR3 sequences, with around 9.3% observed a single time. The specimen was blood, either unsorted or a sorted T cell fraction (not recorded which). These TCRs come from a male donor with ankylosing spondylitis or in good health (not recorded which).

This clonotype was seen ten or more times. The chain joins TRBV5-6 to TRBJ2-2; D gene ambiguous. V lost 4 bases, J lost 5 bases, and 6 bases lay in between. Germline loops: CDR1 SGHDT, CDR2 YYEEEE. This CDR3 has 12 amino acids. The CDR3 DNA is TGTGCCAGCAGCCGACCGACCGGGGAGCTGTTTTTT. Its protein product is CASSRPTGELFF.

This clonotype was counted at least ten times. The chain combines TRBV20-1 with TRBJ1-1; a weak D match, TRBD1 (6 bases). This CDR3 is built from 13 residues. The V gene's germline CDR1 is DFQATT and CDR2 SNEGSKA (reference sequence). V lost 3 bases, J lost 2 bases, and 10 bases lay in between. CDR3 amino acids: CSASWTANTEAFF. CDR3 nucleotide sequence: TGCAGTGCTAGCTGGACAGCTAACACTGAAGCTTTCTTT.

This clonotype was observed many times. V and J are TRBV6-2 or TRBV6-3 and TRBJ2-1; the match to TRBD2 covers 10 bases. The CDR3 loop spans 16 amino acids. Unmatched junction bases numbered 12, after V lost 5 bases and J lost 8 bases. The germline V gene encodes CDR1 MNHEY and CDR2 SVGEGT. CDR3: CASSTLSGRAPDEQFF. CDR3 sequence (DNA): TGTGCCAGCAGTACCCTAAGCGGGAGGGCCCCGGATGAGCAGTTCTTC.

There are many counts of this clonotype. The chain joins TRBV20-1 to TRBJ2-7; D call uncertain. The germline CDR1 and CDR2 sequences are DFQATT and SNEGSKA (reference sequence). V was trimmed by 4 bases and J by 6 bases, leaving 7 bases between them. The CDR3 is 10 residues long. The CDR3 DNA sequence: TGCAGTGCTATTCTGGGCGAGCAGTACTTC. It specifies CSAILGEQYF.

This clonotype was seen more than once but under ten times. This chain uses TRBV7-2 with TRBJ2-3; 9 bases match TRBD1. Germline lookup yields CDR1 SGHTA and CDR2 FQGNSA. The junction had 8 bases not matched to a gene; V was cut back by 5 bases and J by 11 bases. The CDR3 totals 13 residues. The DNA of the CDR3 is TGTGCCAGCAGCCTCCGGACAGGGGAAAGGCAGTATTTT. Translated: CASSLRTGERQYF. Filled out from reference TRBV7-2 and TRBJ2-3, the complete variable domain reads GAGVSQSPSNKVTEKGKDVELRCDPISGHTALYWYRQSLGQGLEFLIYFQGNSAPDKSGLPSDRFSAERTGGSVSTLTIQRTQQEDSAVYLCASSLRTGERQYFGPGTRLTVL.

This clonotype has ten or more counts. Written as DNA, the CDR3 is TGTGCCAGCAGCGGTGGAACAGAAAATGAAAAACTGTTTTTT. Its protein is CASSGGTENEKLFF. The rearrangement joins TRBV9 to TRBJ1-4, with D uncertain. V lost 3 bases and J lost 5, with 11 bases in between. The CDR3 loop spans 14 amino acids. Germline CDR1 reads SGDLS; CDR2 reads YYNGEE.

The rearrangement joins TRBV20-1 to TRBJ1-4, with D possibly TRBD1 on 5 matching bases. V was trimmed by 0 bases and J by 7 bases, leaving 15 bases between them. Germline CDR1 is DFQATT and CDR2 is SNEGSKA (reference sequence). The CDR3 loop spans 15 amino acids. CDR3 coding DNA: TGCAGTGCTAGAGATCTTCAGGGAAGAGGTGAAAAACTGTTTTTT. This translates into CSARDLQGRGEKLFF.

In this sample, this clonotype turned up a few times. J is TRBJ2-1 and V is TRBV20-1; 10 bases agree with TRBD2. This CDR3 is 13 amino acids long. From germline, CDR1 is DFQATT and CDR2 SNEGSKA (reference sequence). With V trimmed by 7 bases and J by 6 bases, 6 bases remained unmatched. The CDR3: CSDSSGRFNEQFF. In DNA, the CDR3 is TGCAGTGACAGTAGCGGGAGGTTCAATGAGCAGTTCTTC.

At least ten counts were recorded for this clonotype. V and J are TRBV12-3 or TRBV12-4 and TRBJ2-7, with 9 bases fitting TRBD2. This CDR3 spans 14 amino acids. V trimming: 6 bases; J trimming: 6 bases; junction bases outside the gene matches: 9. The DNA of the CDR3 is TGTGCCAGCAGGACCTCCGGGACTAGCAGCGAGCAGTACTTC. It is translated as CASRTSGTSSEQYF.

This clonotype was observed many times. Here the CDR3 reads CASSLGMVEQYF. The CDR3 DNA sequence: TGTGCCAGCAGCTTAGGTATGGTCGAGCAGTACTTC. This sequence joins TRBV7-8 and TRBJ2-7; D is unclear. The V and J ends lost 1 base and 6 bases respectively, with 7 bases between them. There are 12 residues in the CDR3. Germline V gives CDR1 SGHVS, CDR2 FQNEAQ. Supplemented by reference TRBV7-8 and TRBJ2-7, the full variable domain reads GAGVSQSPRYKVAKRGQDVALRCDPISGHVSLFWYQQALGQGPEFLTYFQNEAQLDKSGLPSDRFFAERPEGSVSTLKIQRTQQEDSAVYLCASSLGMVEQYFGPGTRLTVT.

This clonotype appeared many times. The chain employs TRBV12-3 or TRBV12-4 and TRBJ2-5, with D possibly matching TRBD2 (5 bases). V was pared by 7 bases and J by 4 bases, with 13 bases between. The CDR3 length is 13 residues. The CDR3 reads CASTQYEGETQYF. DNA for the CDR3: TGTGCCAGCACCCAGTATGAGGGAGAGACCCAGTACTTC.

This clonotype was observed a handful of times. The V and J genes are TRBV7-2 and TRBJ2-7; D is perhaps TRBD2 (6 bases). The V end lost 0 bases, the J end lost 9 bases, and 9 bases lay between the germline ends. Germline loops: CDR1 SGHTA, CDR2 FQGNSA. This CDR3 has 12 residues. The CDR3 loop is CASSLARGRQYF. DNA for the CDR3: TGTGCCAGCAGCTTAGCGCGGGGCCGGCAGTACTTC. The whole variable domain, filled in from reference TRBV7-2 and TRBJ2-7, reads GAGVSQSPSNKVTEKGKDVELRCDPISGHTALYWYRQSLGQGLEFLIYFQGNSAPDKSGLPSDRFSAERTGGSVSTLTIQRTQQEDSAVYLCASSLARGRQYFGPGTRLTVT.

A word on this clonotype: This CDR3 is missing its conserved last phenylalanine or tryptophan, likely due to a read error. V usage is TRBV5-1 and J usage is TRBJ2-1; 9 bases are a match to TRBD2. CDR3 size: 17 residues. Per germline, CDR1 SGHRS and CDR2 YFSETQ. Trimming at V came to 3 bases and at J to 4 bases, leaving 11 bases not matched to a gene. CDR3 nucleotides: TGCGCCAGCAGCTCCCTAGCGGGACGGCCGAGTTACAATGAGCAGTTCTTG. Translation gives CASSSLAGRPSYNEQFL.

This clonotype was recorded at least ten times. The chain is built from TRBV5-6 and TRBJ1-2; maybe TRBD1 (5 bases). The V gene's germline CDR1 is SGHDT and CDR2 YYEEEE. V gave up 1 base and J gave up 7 bases, with 11 bases separating them. This CDR3 contains 13 residues. The CDR3 sequence: CASSLWRGSGYTF. CDR3 DNA: TGTGCCAGCAGCTTGTGGAGGGGTTCTGGCTACACCTTC.

The table lists this clonotype with many counts. This chain links TRBV20-1 with TRBJ2-1, with 7 positions matching TRBD2. J gave up 4 bases and V 5 bases, and 14 bases lay outside the gene matches. Germline CDR1 DFQATT, CDR2 SNEGSKA (reference sequence). This CDR3 spans 16 amino acids. CDR3 amino acids: CSAYSPGTTVYNEQFF. For the CDR3, the DNA is TGCAGTGCTTACTCGCCCGGGACTACCGTTTACAATGAGCAGTTCTTC.

This clonotype was observed at least ten times. The CDR3 DNA follows: TGTGCCAGTAGTATTAGGTTTGGCGGGTCCCCCGGGGAGCTGTTTTTT. Its protein is CASSIRFGGSPGELFF. The chain recombines TRBV19 with TRBJ2-2; D is possibly TRBD2 (5 bases). The V and J ends lost 3 bases and 6 bases respectively, with 17 bases between them. The CDR3 has 16 amino acids. CDR1 and CDR2 from the germline V gene are LNHDA and SQIVND (reference sequence).